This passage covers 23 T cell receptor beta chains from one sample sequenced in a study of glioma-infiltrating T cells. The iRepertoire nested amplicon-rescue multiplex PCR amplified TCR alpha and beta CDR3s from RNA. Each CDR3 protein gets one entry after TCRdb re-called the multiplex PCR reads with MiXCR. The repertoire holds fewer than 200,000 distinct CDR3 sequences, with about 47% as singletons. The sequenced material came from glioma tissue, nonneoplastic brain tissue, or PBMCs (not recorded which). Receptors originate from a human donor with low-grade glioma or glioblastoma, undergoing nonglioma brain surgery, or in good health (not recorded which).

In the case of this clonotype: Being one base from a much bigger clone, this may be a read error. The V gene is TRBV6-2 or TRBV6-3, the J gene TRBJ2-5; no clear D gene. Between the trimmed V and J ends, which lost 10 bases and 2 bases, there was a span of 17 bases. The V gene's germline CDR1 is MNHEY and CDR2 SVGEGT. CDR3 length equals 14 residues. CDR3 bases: TGTGCCACTTCACACATGGACGGACAAGAGACCCAGTACTTC. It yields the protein CATSHMDGQETQYF.

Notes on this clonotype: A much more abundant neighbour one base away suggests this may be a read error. CDR3 bases: TGTGCCAGCAGTCCACCGGGAGCGGGCCTAAGCTACGAGCACTACTTC. Translating gives CASSPPGAGLSYEHYF. The gene calls are TRBV6-2 or TRBV6-3 and TRBJ2-7; perhaps TRBD2 as D (6 bases). Germline V gene sequence: CDR1 MNHEY, CDR2 SVGEGT. The CDR3 loop spans 16 amino acids.

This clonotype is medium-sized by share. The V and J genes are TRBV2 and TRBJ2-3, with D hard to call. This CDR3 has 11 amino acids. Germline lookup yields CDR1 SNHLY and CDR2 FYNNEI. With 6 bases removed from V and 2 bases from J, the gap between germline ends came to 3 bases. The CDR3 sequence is CASRSTDTQYF. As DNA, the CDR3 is TGTGCCAGCAGGTCCACAGATACGCAGTATTTT. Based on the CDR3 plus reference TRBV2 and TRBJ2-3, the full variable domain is EPEVTQTPSHQVTQMGQEVILRCVPISNHLYFYWYRQILGQKVEFLVSFYNNEISEKSEIFDDQFSVERPDGSNFTLKIRSTKLEDSAMYFCASRSTDTQYFGPGTRLTVL.

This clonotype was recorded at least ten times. The CDR3 region is CASSYRSAGLETQYF. The CDR3 bases are TGTGCCAGCAGTTACCGATCAGCGGGGCTAGAGACCCAGTACTTC. This rearrangement joins TRBV6-6 to TRBJ2-5; TRBD2 agrees at 7 bases. V lost 2 bases, J lost 4 bases, and 7 bases stayed unmatched. Looked up from germline, CDR1 is MNHNY and CDR2 is SVGAGI (reference sequence). This CDR3 contains 15 residues.

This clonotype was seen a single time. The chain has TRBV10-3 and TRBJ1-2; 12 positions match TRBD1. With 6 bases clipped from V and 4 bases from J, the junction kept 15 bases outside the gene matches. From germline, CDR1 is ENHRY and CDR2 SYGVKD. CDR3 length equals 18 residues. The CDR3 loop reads CAISGGRDRGQIGYGYTF. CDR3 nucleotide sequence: TGTGCCATCAGCGGGGGCCGGGACAGGGGGCAGATCGGCTATGGCTACACCTTC.

As DNA, the CDR3 is TGTGCCAGCAGCTTGTTCGGGACTAGCGGCCTCACAGATACGCAGTATTTT. It encodes CASSLFGTSGLTDTQYF. The J gene is TRBJ2-3, the V gene TRBV5-4; 11 positions match TRBD2. This CDR3 contains 17 residues. The trim removed 1 base at V and 2 bases at J, leaving 6 bases unmatched. Germline CDR1 is SGHNT and CDR2 is YYREEE (reference sequence).

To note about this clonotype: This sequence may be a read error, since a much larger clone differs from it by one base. The CDR3 spells CAITWGNEQYF. In nucleotides, the CDR3 is TGTGCCATCACGTGGGGCAACGAGCAGTACTTC. The rearrangement links TRBV10-3 to TRBJ2-7; D perhaps matches TRBD1 (5 bases). This CDR3 spans 11 amino acids. Germline V gene data show CDR1 as ENHRY and CDR2 as SYGVKD. Trimming took 7 bases from V and 5 from J, leaving 9 bases between them.

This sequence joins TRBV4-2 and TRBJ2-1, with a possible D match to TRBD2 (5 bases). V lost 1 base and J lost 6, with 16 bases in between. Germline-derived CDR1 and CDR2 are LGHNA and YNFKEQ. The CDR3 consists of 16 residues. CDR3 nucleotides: TGTGCCAGCAGCCAAGTTGGTGGGAGCGGTATCAATGAGCAGTTCTTC. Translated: CASSQVGGSGINEQFF.

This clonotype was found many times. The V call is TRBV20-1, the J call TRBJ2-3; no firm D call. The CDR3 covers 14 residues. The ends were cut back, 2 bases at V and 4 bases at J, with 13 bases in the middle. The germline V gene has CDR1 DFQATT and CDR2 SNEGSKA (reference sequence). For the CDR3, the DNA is TGCAGTGCTAGACCCCCTCTAGGGTCAGATACGCAGTATTTT. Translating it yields CSARPPLGSDTQYF.

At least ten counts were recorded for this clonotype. Here the CDR3 DNA reads TGTGCCAGCAGCCAAGATACAACATCCGGAAACACCATATATTTT. This codes for CASSQDTTSGNTIYF. V is TRBV3-1 and J is TRBJ1-3; D is unclear. There are 15 residues in the CDR3. CDR1 is LGHDT, CDR2 YNNKEL, per germline (reference sequence). Trimming took 0 bases from V and 4 from J, leaving 10 bases between them.

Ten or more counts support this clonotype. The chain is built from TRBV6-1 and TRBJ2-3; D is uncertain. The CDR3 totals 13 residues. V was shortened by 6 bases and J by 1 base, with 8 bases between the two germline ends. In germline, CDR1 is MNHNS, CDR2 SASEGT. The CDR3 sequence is CASRVEGTDTQYF. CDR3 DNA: TGTGCCAGCAGAGTAGAAGGCACAGATACGCAGTATTTT.

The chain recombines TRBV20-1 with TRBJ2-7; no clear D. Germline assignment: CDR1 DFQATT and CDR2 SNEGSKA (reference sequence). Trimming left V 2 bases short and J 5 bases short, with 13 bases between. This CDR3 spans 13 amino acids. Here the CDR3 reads CSARFSWSNEQYF. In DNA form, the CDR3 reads TGCAGTGCTAGATTTAGCTGGAGCAACGAGCAGTACTTC.

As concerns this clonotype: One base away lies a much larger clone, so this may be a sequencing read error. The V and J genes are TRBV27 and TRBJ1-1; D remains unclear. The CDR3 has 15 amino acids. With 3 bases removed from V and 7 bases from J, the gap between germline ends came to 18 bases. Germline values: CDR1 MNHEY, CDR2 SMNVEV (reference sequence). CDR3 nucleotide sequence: TGTGCCAGCAGTTTGCTGGTGGTCCCCTTCATTGAAGCTTTCTTT. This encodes CASSLLVVPFIEAFF.

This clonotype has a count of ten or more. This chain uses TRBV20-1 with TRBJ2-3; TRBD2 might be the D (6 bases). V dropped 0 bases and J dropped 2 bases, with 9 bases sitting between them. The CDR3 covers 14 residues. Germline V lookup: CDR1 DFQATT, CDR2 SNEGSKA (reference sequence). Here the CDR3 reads CSARDKDYTDTQYF. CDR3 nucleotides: TGCAGTGCTAGAGATAAGGACTACACAGATACGCAGTATTTT.

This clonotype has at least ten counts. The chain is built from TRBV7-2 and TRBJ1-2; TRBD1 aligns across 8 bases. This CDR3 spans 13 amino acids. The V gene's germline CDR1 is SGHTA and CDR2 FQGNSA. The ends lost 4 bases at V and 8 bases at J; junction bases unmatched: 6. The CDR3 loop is CASSSGQGIGYTF. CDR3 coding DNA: TGTGCCAGCAGCTCCGGACAGGGAATAGGCTACACCTTC.

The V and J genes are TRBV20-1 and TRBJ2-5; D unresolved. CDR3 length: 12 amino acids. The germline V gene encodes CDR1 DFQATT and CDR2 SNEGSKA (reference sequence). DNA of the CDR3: TGCAGCGCTCTCACCTCTCAAGAGACCCAGTACTTC. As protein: CSALTSQETQYF.

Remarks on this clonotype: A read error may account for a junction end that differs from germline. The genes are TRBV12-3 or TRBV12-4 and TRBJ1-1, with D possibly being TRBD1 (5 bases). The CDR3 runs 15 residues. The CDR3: CACSLDRRTTTEAFF. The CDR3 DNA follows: TGTGCCTGCAGTTTAGACAGAAGGACGACCACTGAAGCTTTCTTT.

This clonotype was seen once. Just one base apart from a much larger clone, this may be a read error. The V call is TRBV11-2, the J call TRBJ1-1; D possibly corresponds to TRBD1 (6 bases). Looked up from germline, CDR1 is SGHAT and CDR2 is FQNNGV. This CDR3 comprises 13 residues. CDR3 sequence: CASHGQMKTEAFF. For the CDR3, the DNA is TGTGCCAGCCACGGACAGATGAAAACTGAAGCTTTCTTT.

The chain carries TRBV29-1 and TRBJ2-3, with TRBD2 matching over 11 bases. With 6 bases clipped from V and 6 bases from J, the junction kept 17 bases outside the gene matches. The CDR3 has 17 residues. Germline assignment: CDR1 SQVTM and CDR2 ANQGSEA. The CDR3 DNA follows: TGCAGCGTCCAACTTGGGACTAGCGGTCGAGTGGGGGATACGCAGTATTTT. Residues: CSVQLGTSGRVGDTQYF.

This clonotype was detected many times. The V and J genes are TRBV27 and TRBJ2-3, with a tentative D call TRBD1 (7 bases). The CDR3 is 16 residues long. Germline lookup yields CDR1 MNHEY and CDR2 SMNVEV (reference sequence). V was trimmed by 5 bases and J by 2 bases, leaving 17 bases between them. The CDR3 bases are TGTGCCAGCAGTCTCCGGAGGGACAGAATCACAGATACGCAGTATTTT. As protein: CASSLRRDRITDTQYF.

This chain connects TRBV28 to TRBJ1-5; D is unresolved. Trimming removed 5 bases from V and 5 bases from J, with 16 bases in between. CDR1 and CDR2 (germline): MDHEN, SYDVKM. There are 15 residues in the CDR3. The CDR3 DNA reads TGTGCCAGCAGTCAGGAAGGGAGACGTGATCAGCCCCAGCATTTT. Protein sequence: CASSQEGRRDQPQHF.

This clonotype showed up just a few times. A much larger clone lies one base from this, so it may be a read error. The CDR3 here is CASSPPTGVRYEQFF. Here the CDR3 DNA reads TGTGCCAGCAGTCCACCGACAGGGGTTAGGTATGAGCAGTTCTTC. The V and J genes are TRBV28 and TRBJ2-1; TRBD1 agrees at 8 bases. The germline gives CDR1 MDHEN, CDR2 SYDVKM. The V gene end was trimmed by 5 bases and the J gene end by 8 bases; junction bases not matched to a gene: 11. This CDR3 spans 15 amino acids.

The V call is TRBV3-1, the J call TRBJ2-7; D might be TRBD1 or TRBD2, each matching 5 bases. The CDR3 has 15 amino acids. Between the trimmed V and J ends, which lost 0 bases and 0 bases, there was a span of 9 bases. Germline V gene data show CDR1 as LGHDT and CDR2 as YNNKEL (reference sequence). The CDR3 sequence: CASSQDRDGSYEQYF. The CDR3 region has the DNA TGTGCCAGCAGCCAAGACCGGGACGGCTCCTACGAGCAGTACTTC.